This entry is about one T cell receptor beta chain. This specimen belongs to a study of blood T cell repertoires in COVID-19. Study-wide background: Sources were T cells, B-cell-depleted T cells, or PBMCs; the material itself was cDNA or gDNA.

V lost 3 bases to trimming and J lost 8 bases, with 11 bases between them. CDR3 size: 13 residues. Per the germline V gene, CDR1 is SGHTA and CDR2 is FQGNSA. Methods used by the authors: Amplification of reference gene primers was used by the study to estimate nucleated cell counts. The table came from immunoSEQ multiplex PCR; TCRdb's copy has only in-frame clones and leaves some out. The V and J calls and clone size come from that table; D and trimming were worked out from the DNA. The table has 200,000 to 300,000 clones, 88% seen once; the top ten hold about 3.4%. The chain couples TRBV7-2 to TRBJ1-5, with D maybe TRBD1 (5 bases). Sequencing input: PBMCs or T cells enriched from blood (not recorded which). The TCR sequence derives from a woman aged 40 to 50 who had been exposed to COVID-19. CDR3 nucleotides: TGTGCCAGCAGCTTGGTTGGGGGGGAGCCCCAGCATTTT. Protein: CASSLVGGEPQHF.